This T cell receptor beta chain was sequenced in a study of shared clonotypes between healthy human individuals. Generated by immunoSEQ multiplex PCR, the TCRdb table keeps only in-frame clones and is missing some. The sample yields roughly 1,000,000 clones, around 78% seen once. Germline V gene lookup returns CDR1 SNHLY and CDR2 FYNNEI. The CDR3 is 14 amino acids. The V end was cut by 9 bases, the J end by 4 bases, with 18 bases between. The sequencing sample was made of memory CD4+ T cells from PBMCs. Described subset: CD45RA-negative fraction. This receptor was obtained from a man aged 18 to 29 in good health. Some clones in this sample may be carry-over from other donors' samples. V gene TRBV2 combines with J gene TRBJ1-1, with D uncertain. The chain's CDR3 is CARDKSTGTTEAFF. The CDR3 region has the DNA TGTGCCAGAGATAAATCCACGGGAACCACTGAAGCTTTCTTT.